The clone carrying this T cell receptor beta chain has a handful of counts. The germline V and J ends were trimmed by 1 base and 4 bases, with 19 bases remaining between them. The germline V gene has CDR1 SGHVS and CDR2 FNYEAQ. The CDR3 runs 17 residues. The data are from a study of patients and donors after allogeneic stem cell transplantation. TCRdb reprocessed the RT-PCR reads via MiXCR and lists one record per CDR3 protein. The sample yields 160,000 or so distinct CDR3 sequences, more than 20% seen once. Source material: blood, either unsorted or a sorted T cell fraction (not recorded which). The clonotype was recovered from a human donor who was either an allogeneic HSCT recipient or a stem cell or donor lymphocyte infusion donor (not recorded which). It is not recorded whose cells these are; they may come from a transplant donor. This rearrangement joins TRBV7-6 to TRBJ1-2; D not resolved. The CDR3 DNA follows: TGTGCCAGCAGCTTAGTTTGGATACAGACCTCCCCCTATGGCTACACCTTC. Protein product: CASSLVWIQTSPYGYTF.